Shown below are 30 T cell receptor beta chains from a single sample sequenced in a study of graft-versus-host responses after intestinal transplantation. Their recognized antigens are unknown. Some clones are missing from TCRdb's copy, which holds only in-frame ones; the method was immunoSEQ multiplex PCR. The table lists about 39,000 clones, nearly 95% of them singletons. Here the sequenced sample was unstimulated CD8+ T cells sorted from spleen or lymph node cells, taken before transplant. The receptors were sampled from a human donor who was the organ donor for an intestinal transplant.

This clone was observed a single time. CDR3 residues: CASSFSDRGIDEQYF. Here the CDR3 DNA reads TGTGCCAGCAGTTTTTCGGACAGGGGGATAGACGAGCAGTACTTC. The chain links TRBV11-2 to TRBJ2-7; 10 nucleotides align to TRBD1. The CDR3 has 15 amino acids. J gave up 5 bases and V 6 bases, and 10 bases lay outside the gene matches. CDR1 SGHAT and CDR2 FQNNGV come from the germline V gene.

This rearrangement joins TRBV9 to TRBJ2-5; 9 bases fit TRBD1. The J segment lost 2 bases and the V segment lost 3 bases, leaving 8 bases of the junction unmatched. Germline V lookup: CDR1 SGDLS, CDR2 YYNGEE. The CDR3 runs 16 residues. For the CDR3, the DNA is TGTGCCAGCAGCGAAACCGGGACAGGGCTACAAGAGACCCAGTACTTC. Translating it yields CASSETGTGLQETQYF.

The chain recombines TRBV19 with TRBJ2-1; 7 bases map to TRBD1. The V segment lost 4 bases and the J segment 9 bases; nucleotides outside the gene matches: 6. The CDR3 runs to 13 residues. Germline-derived CDR1 and CDR2 are LNHDA and SQIVND (reference sequence). The CDR3 bases are TGTGCCAGTAGTAGCCAGGGGGTCGCTGAGCAGTTCTTC. Translated: CASSSQGVAEQFF.

The sample holds one count of this clone. The chain links TRBV4-2 to TRBJ2-1; D is unclear. V was trimmed by 1 base and J by 4 bases, leaving 11 bases between them. CDR1 is LGHNA, CDR2 YNFKEQ, per germline. The CDR3 is made up of 15 amino acids. Here the CDR3 DNA reads TGTGCCAGCAGCCAAGTTAAGCGCAGATACAATGAGCAGTTCTTC. Translation gives CASSQVKRRYNEQFF.

The chain joins TRBV19 to TRBJ2-1, with D perhaps being TRBD1 or TRBD2 (5 bases each). V was shortened by 1 base and J by 5 bases, with 18 bases between the two germline ends. Germline V gene sequence: CDR1 LNHDA, CDR2 SQIVND (reference sequence). The CDR3 covers 17 residues. DNA for the CDR3: TGTGCCAGTAGTATAGCAGTAGGGGATATCGGGGACAATGAGCAGTTCTTC. Its translation: CASSIAVGDIGDNEQFF.

V gene TRBV6-1 combines with J gene TRBJ2-7, with 9 bases aligning to TRBD2. CDR1 is MNHNS and CDR2 is SASEGT in the germline V gene. J gave up 3 bases and V 4 bases, and 10 bases lay outside the gene matches. The CDR3 consists of 16 residues. In nucleotides, the CDR3 is TGTGCCAGCAGTGGTCACGTTAGCGGGAGTGGCTACGAGCAGTACTTC. It codes for CASSGHVSGSGYEQYF.

The gene calls are TRBV4-2 and TRBJ2-7; D not certain. This CDR3 contains 11 residues. Trimming left V 1 base short and J 8 bases short, with 6 bases between. The germline V gene encodes CDR1 LGHNA and CDR2 YNFKEQ. The CDR3 sequence: CASSQGEQQYF. The CDR3 coding sequence is TGTGCCAGCAGCCAAGGGGAACAGCAGTACTTC.

The V and J genes are TRBV4-1 and TRBJ2-2; D is ambiguous. The V gene lost 6 bases and the J gene lost 4 bases, with 3 bases spanning the gap. CDR3 length: 11 amino acids. CDR1 MGHRA and CDR2 YSYEKL come from the germline V gene. The DNA of the CDR3 is TGCGCCAGCAGTGGCACCGGGGAGCTGTTTTTT. Protein: CASSGTGELFF.

J is TRBJ2-7 and V is TRBV19; unclear D gene. The CDR3 sequence is 14 residues long. Germline V lookup: CDR1 LNHDA, CDR2 SQIVND (reference sequence). Between the trimmed V and J ends, which lost 1 base and 2 bases, there was a span of 9 bases. The CDR3 protein is CASSIVAGAYEQYF. The CDR3 DNA is TGTGCCAGTAGTATAGTGGCAGGTGCCTACGAGCAGTACTTC.

The V call is TRBV28, the J call TRBJ1-3; 9 nucleotides align to TRBD1. The CDR3 covers 18 residues. V shed 2 bases and J 0 bases; nucleotides not matched to a gene: 8. Looked up from germline, CDR1 is MDHEN and CDR2 is SYDVKM. CDR3 residues: CASSLPITGGGSGNTIYF. The CDR3 bases are TGTGCCAGCAGTTTACCCATTACAGGGGGCGGCTCTGGAAACACCATATATTTT.

The chain uses TRBV2 and TRBJ2-1, with TRBD1 matching over 8 bases. The J segment lost 0 bases and the V segment lost 5 bases, leaving 3 bases of the junction unmatched. CDR1 SNHLY and CDR2 FYNNEI come from the germline V gene. This CDR3 is 15 amino acids long. CDR3 sequence (DNA): TGTGCCAGCAGTAATACAGGGGGCTCCTACAATGAGCAGTTCTTC. Residues: CASSNTGGSYNEQFF.

The chain is built from TRBV6-4 and TRBJ2-1; perhaps TRBD1 as D (6 bases). V was cut by 4 bases and J by 12 bases, with 19 bases left in between. Germline loops: CDR1 MRHNA, CDR2 SNTAGT. CDR3 length equals 14 residues. The CDR3 sequence: CASSADRSGWVQFF. Here the CDR3 DNA reads TGTGCCAGCAGTGCCGACAGGAGTGGTTGGGTGCAGTTCTTC.

The genes are TRBV13 and TRBJ2-2; weak D call: TRBD2 (6 bases). In germline, CDR1 is PRHDT, CDR2 FYEKMQ (reference sequence). V lost 5 bases, J lost 1 base, and 8 bases lay in between. This CDR3 is 14 amino acids long. CDR3 in amino acids: CASSAGRNTGELFF. In nucleotides, the CDR3 is TGTGCCAGCAGCGCGGGAAGGAACACCGGGGAGCTGTTTTTT.

This clone turned up a few times. The chain is built from TRBV9 and TRBJ1-3; TRBD1 aligns across 8 bases. Trimming took 2 bases from V and 4 from J; bases not matched to a gene: 5. Germline V gene sequence: CDR1 SGDLS, CDR2 YYNGEE. The CDR3 loop spans 15 amino acids. CDR3 residues: CASSVRGRWGNTIYF. CDR3 coding DNA: TGTGCCAGCAGCGTCAGGGGGCGGTGGGGAAACACCATATATTTT.

The sample holds one count of this clone. The chain recombines TRBV14 with TRBJ2-1; possibly TRBD2 for D (5 bases). Trimming stripped 0 bases from V and 5 bases from J, with 11 bases between. Germline V CDR1 and CDR2: SGHDN, FVKESK. CDR3 size: 15 residues. The CDR3 loop is CASSQDAGINNEQFF. The DNA of the CDR3 is TGTGCCAGCAGCCAAGACGCCGGGATAAACAATGAGCAGTTCTTC.

This chain uses TRBV28 with TRBJ2-1; TRBD2 agrees at 8 bases. The CDR3 extends over 16 amino acids. The trim removed 2 bases at V and 5 bases at J, leaving 8 bases unmatched. Germline V gives CDR1 MDHEN, CDR2 SYDVKM. The CDR3 protein is CASSLGVTSDHNEQFF. The CDR3 nucleotides are TGTGCCAGCAGTTTAGGGGTGACTAGCGACCACAATGAGCAGTTCTTC.

Here the CDR3 DNA reads TGTGCCAGCAGCTTCTTCGGGTTAACCTACGAGCAGTACTTC. It yields the protein CASSFFGLTYEQYF. The V gene is TRBV7-2, the J gene TRBJ2-7; D call uncertain. The CDR3 loop spans 14 amino acids. Trimming cost V 3 bases and J 2 bases, with 11 bases left between them. Germline V gene lookup returns CDR1 SGHTA and CDR2 FQGNSA.

This clone is medium-sized by share. V gene TRBV28 combines with J gene TRBJ2-7; D remains unclear. Trimming left V 4 bases short and J 0 bases short, with 4 bases between. Germline CDR1 MDHEN, CDR2 SYDVKM. There are 12 residues in the CDR3. The CDR3 spells CASSSPSYEQYF. The DNA of the CDR3 is TGTGCCAGCAGTTCCCCCTCCTACGAGCAGTACTTC.

V gene TRBV29-1 combines with J gene TRBJ2-2; TRBD2 agrees at 10 bases. Germline loops: CDR1 SQVTM, CDR2 ANQGSEA. This CDR3 spans 15 amino acids. V shed 3 bases, J shed 6 bases, and the junction held 7 bases outside the gene matches. DNA for the CDR3: TGCAGCGTTGAGGCTAGCGGGAGACCCGCCGGGGAGCTGTTTTTT. Protein product: CSVEASGRPAGELFF.

This chain uses TRBV4-1 with TRBJ2-7, with D tentatively TRBD2 (5 bases). Trimming removed 2 bases at V and 4 bases at J, with 12 bases between. The CDR3 is made up of 14 amino acids. CDR1 is MGHRA, CDR2 YSYEKL, per germline. The CDR3 here is CASSQIPGLYEQYF. CDR3 in DNA: TGCGCCAGCAGCCAAATCCCTGGACTGTACGAGCAGTACTTC.

V is TRBV7-8 and J is TRBJ2-1, with D perhaps TRBD2 (6 bases). The CDR3 runs to 14 residues. V shed 1 base and J shed 7 bases, with 11 bases lying between them. Germline CDR1 SGHVS, CDR2 FQNEAQ. For the CDR3, the DNA is TGTGCCAGCAGCTTAGGGCTAGCGTTAAATGAGCAGTTCTTC. Translating it yields CASSLGLALNEQFF.

V and J are TRBV7-2 and TRBJ2-7; 10 nucleotides agree with TRBD1. Trimming at V came to 6 bases and at J to 7 bases, leaving 6 bases not matched to a gene. This CDR3 contains 13 residues. The germline V gene has CDR1 SGHTA and CDR2 FQGNSA. For the CDR3, the DNA is TGTGCCAGCAGGCAAGGGACAGGGGAGGAGCAGTACTTC. It translates to CASRQGTGEEQYF.

The CDR3 DNA reads as TGTGCCACTACTAGCGAAACGTACAATGAGCAGTTCTTC. Residues: CATTSETYNEQFF. The V call is TRBV10-3, the J call TRBJ2-1, with TRBD2 matching over 7 bases. Trimming cost V 10 bases and J 4 bases; bases outside gene matches: 7. The CDR3 consists of 13 residues. From germline, CDR1 is ENHRY and CDR2 SYGVKD.

The V gene is TRBV5-5, the J gene TRBJ1-4; TRBD1 agrees at 8 bases. From germline, CDR1 is SGHKS and CDR2 YYEKEE (reference sequence). This CDR3 has 14 amino acids. The ends lost 5 bases at V and 8 bases at J; junction bases unmatched: 8. DNA for the CDR3: TGTGCCAGCAGGTCCGGGACAGGTTACGAAAAACTGTTTTTT. Translating it yields CASRSGTGYEKLFF.

The chain is built from TRBV2 and TRBJ2-7; D is ambiguous. The CDR3 has 13 amino acids. Looked up from germline, CDR1 is SNHLY and CDR2 is FYNNEI. Trimming removed 1 base at V and 3 bases at J, with 7 bases between. CDR3 region: CASSEGQIYEQYF. Here the CDR3 DNA reads TGTGCCAGCAGTGAAGGCCAGATCTACGAGCAGTACTTC.

The chain couples TRBV28 to TRBJ2-7; TRBD1 matches 7 bases. There are 14 residues in the CDR3. Germline assignment: CDR1 MDHEN and CDR2 SYDVKM. The ends lost 5 bases at V and 3 bases at J; junction bases unmatched: 7. CDR3 bases: TGTGCCAGCAGTCCCGACAGGGTTGGCTACGAGCAGTACTTC. This translates into CASSPDRVGYEQYF.

This chain uses TRBV7-9 with TRBJ1-1, with D hard to call. CDR1 SEHNR and CDR2 FQNEAQ come from the germline V gene (reference sequence). V lost 1 base, J lost 6 bases, and 6 bases lay in between. The CDR3 spans 12 residues. CDR3 sequence reads: CASSLEKSEAFF. CDR3 in DNA: TGTGCCAGCAGCTTAGAGAAGTCTGAAGCTTTCTTT.

The rearrangement links TRBV28 to TRBJ2-4, with D maybe TRBD1 (6 bases). Germline V gene lookup returns CDR1 MDHEN and CDR2 SYDVKM. This CDR3 is built from 16 residues. The V end was cut by 2 bases, the J end by 2 bases, with 13 bases between. The CDR3 DNA reads as TGTGCCAGCAGTTTAGTTACAGGGTGGCCCAAAAACATTCAGTACTTC. As protein: CASSLVTGWPKNIQYF.

The genes are TRBV4-1 and TRBJ2-1; 8 bases line up with TRBD2. The CDR3 sequence is 17 residues long. Germline V CDR1 and CDR2: MGHRA, YSYEKL. The J segment lost 2 bases and the V segment lost 1 base, leaving 7 bases of the junction unmatched. CDR3 protein: CASSQGRASGPYNEQFF. In DNA, the CDR3 is TGCGCCAGCAGCCAAGGGCGAGCTAGCGGGCCCTACAATGAGCAGTTCTTC.

This sequence joins TRBV28 and TRBJ2-7, with 7 bases matching TRBD2. Trimming took 5 bases from V and 3 from J; bases not matched to a gene: 10. This CDR3 has 15 amino acids. Germline CDR1 and CDR2: MDHEN and SYDVKM. The CDR3 coding sequence is TGTGCCAGCAGTCCATTAGCGGGTAACCTCTACGAGCAGTACTTC. Protein sequence: CASSPLAGNLYEQYF.